Listed here are 4 T cell receptor beta chains from one sample, sequenced in a study of blood T cell repertoires in COVID-19. Generated by immunoSEQ multiplex PCR, the TCRdb table keeps only in-frame clones and is missing some. The sample includes approximately 240,000 clones, under 90% of them seen just once. The specimen sequenced was peripheral blood. The receptors derive from a woman of 80 years or more with active or convalescent COVID-19.

The chain is built from TRBV4-3 and TRBJ2-7; a weak D match, TRBD1 (6 bases). CDR1 is LGHNA, CDR2 YSLEER, per germline. This CDR3 is 15 amino acids long. V lost 2 bases and J lost 2, with 13 bases in between. The CDR3 spells CASSQLRGDTYEQYF. The CDR3 coding sequence is TGCGCCAGCAGCCAACTTCGAGGGGACACCTACGAGCAGTACTTC.

V gene TRBV6-2 or TRBV6-3 combines with J gene TRBJ1-5, with unresolved D. Between the trimmed V and J ends, which lost 6 bases and 1 base, there was a span of 10 bases. The CDR3 length is 14 residues. Germline V gene sequence: CDR1 MNHEY, CDR2 SVGEGT. Here the CDR3 DNA reads TGTGCCAGCAGCCAAAGCACGAGCAATCAGCCCCAGCATTTT. Protein sequence: CASSQSTSNQPQHF.

This rearrangement joins TRBV7-8 to TRBJ1-2; 9 bases align to TRBD1. CDR1 SGHVS and CDR2 FQNEAQ come from the germline V gene. J gave up 0 bases and V 0 bases, and 2 bases lay outside the gene matches. The CDR3 is made up of 16 amino acids. The CDR3 is CASSLAGDRANYGYTF. CDR3 DNA sequence: TGTGCCAGCAGCTTAGCGGGGGACAGGGCTAACTATGGCTACACCTTC.

This chain connects TRBV13 to TRBJ2-7; TRBD2 aligns across 9 bases. V lost 4 bases, J lost 4 bases, and 11 bases stayed unmatched. Looked up from germline, CDR1 is PRHDT and CDR2 is FYEKMQ (reference sequence). The CDR3 totals 16 residues. CDR3 protein: CASSSLPLAGSYEQYF. For the CDR3, the DNA is TGTGCCAGCAGCTCGTTACCTCTAGCGGGAAGTTACGAGCAGTACTTC.